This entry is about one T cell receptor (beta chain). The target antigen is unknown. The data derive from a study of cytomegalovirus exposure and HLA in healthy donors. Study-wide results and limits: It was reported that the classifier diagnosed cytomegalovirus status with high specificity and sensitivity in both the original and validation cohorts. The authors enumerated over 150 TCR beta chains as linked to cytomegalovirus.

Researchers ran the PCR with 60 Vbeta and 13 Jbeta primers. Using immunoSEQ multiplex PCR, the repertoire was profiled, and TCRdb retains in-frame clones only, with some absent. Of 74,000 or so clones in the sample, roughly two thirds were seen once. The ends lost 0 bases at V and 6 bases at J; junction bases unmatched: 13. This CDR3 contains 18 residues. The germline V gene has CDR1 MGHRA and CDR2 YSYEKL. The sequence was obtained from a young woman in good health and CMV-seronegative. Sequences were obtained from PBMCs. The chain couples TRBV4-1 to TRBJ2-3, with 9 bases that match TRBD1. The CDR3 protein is CASSQDSRQGVGLDTQYF. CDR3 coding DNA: TGCGCCAGCAGCCAAGATTCGAGACAGGGGGTGGGTTTGGATACGCAGTATTTT.